A single sample gave rise to the 26 T cell receptor beta chains below, sequenced in a study of blood T cell repertoires in COVID-19. Clones were sequenced by immunoSEQ multiplex PCR, and TCRdb holds only the in-frame ones, with some missing. This sample carries 200,000 to 250,000 clones, around 83% of them seen once, and the ten largest clones take more than 0.75%. Sequenced: peripheral blood. Receptors were obtained from a man aged 40-49 years with acute or convalescent COVID-19.

This clone was counted between two and nine times. V usage is TRBV7-2 and J usage is TRBJ2-6; 10 bases are a match to TRBD1. Germline V CDR1 and CDR2: SGHTA, FQGNSA. The CDR3 extends over 17 amino acids. Germline trimming cut 3 bases from V and 0 bases from J; bases unmatched to any gene: 2. CDR3 in DNA: TGTGCCAGCAGCTTGGACAGGGGGAACTCTGGGGCCAACGTCCTGACTTTC. Translated, it gives CASSLDRGNSGANVLTF.

In this sample, this clone turned up a few times. This rearrangement joins TRBV11-2 to TRBJ1-4; weak D call: TRBD1 (6 bases). The CDR3 spans 16 residues. V was cut by 4 bases and J by 0 bases, with 12 bases left in between. The germline V gene encodes CDR1 SGHAT and CDR2 FQNNGV. The CDR3 coding sequence is TGTGCCAGCAGCTCCGGGACAATTGCAACTAATGAAAAACTGTTTTTT. As protein: CASSSGTIATNEKLFF.

V gene TRBV2 combines with J gene TRBJ1-5; D is ambiguous. Germline-derived CDR1 and CDR2 are SNHLY and FYNNEI. V was shortened by 4 bases and J by 7 bases, with 17 bases between the two germline ends. The CDR3 is 15 amino acids. The CDR3 loop reads CASSGYGGREQPQHF. DNA for the CDR3: TGTGCCAGCAGTGGATATGGAGGGAGGGAGCAGCCCCAGCATTTT.

This chain uses TRBV27 with TRBJ2-7; TRBD1 is a possible D gene (6 bases). Trimming took 8 bases from V and 2 from J, leaving 13 bases between them. This CDR3 spans 13 amino acids. The germline gives CDR1 MNHEY, CDR2 SMNVEV (reference sequence). The CDR3 spells CASGQGLAYEQYF. The CDR3 DNA reads TGTGCCAGCGGTCAGGGGCTAGCCTACGAGCAGTACTTC.

As for this clone: This specimen includes other DNA sequences encoding the same CDR3. The genes are TRBV3-1 (or the pseudogene TRBV3-2) and TRBJ2-3; 12 bases fit TRBD2. CDR3 length equals 15 residues. V shed 4 bases, J shed 3 bases, and the junction held 2 bases outside the gene matches. Germline CDR1 LGHDT, CDR2 YNNKEL (reference sequence). In DNA, the CDR3 is TGTGCCAGCAGCCGCGGACTAGCGGGGACAGATACGCAGTATTTT. This translates into CASSRGLAGTDTQYF.

The genes are TRBV19 and TRBJ1-2; TRBD1 matches 7 bases. Germline trimming cut 6 bases from V and 3 bases from J; bases unmatched to any gene: 4. The CDR3 totals 13 residues. Germline lookup yields CDR1 LNHDA and CDR2 SQIVND (reference sequence). The CDR3, as DNA: TGTGCCAGTAGATATGACAGGGACTATGGCTACACCTTC. Translation gives CASRYDRDYGYTF.

The chain has TRBV2 and TRBJ1-5, with 10 bases identical to TRBD1. CDR3 length: 16 amino acids. Germline trimming cut 7 bases from V and 4 bases from J; bases unmatched to any gene: 10. Germline CDR1 SNHLY, CDR2 FYNNEI. The CDR3 protein is CASKKDRGNGNQPQHF. CDR3 sequence (DNA): TGTGCCAGCAAAAAGGACAGGGGGAATGGAAATCAGCCCCAGCATTTT.

The chain employs TRBV18 and TRBJ1-5; 9 positions match TRBD1. Germline values: CDR1 KGHSH, CDR2 LQKENI. Losses at the gene ends were 6 bases for V and 6 bases for J; bases not matched to a gene: 6. This CDR3 comprises 14 residues. The DNA of the CDR3 is TGTGCCAGCTCTCCCGGGACAGGGACTCAGCCCCAGCATTTT. Translation gives CASSPGTGTQPQHF.

This chain links TRBV6-2 or TRBV6-3 with TRBJ1-5; 7 positions match TRBD1. The CDR3 runs to 16 residues. V dropped 4 bases and J dropped 2; count of bases not matched to a gene: 8. Germline CDR1 MNHEY, CDR2 SVGEGT. The CDR3 bases are TGTGCCAGCAGTTCAACGACAGGGTCAGGCAATCAGCCCCAGCATTTT. Protein sequence: CASSSTTGSGNQPQHF.

The V gene is TRBV11-2, the J gene TRBJ1-1; D is unresolved. V was cut by 0 bases and J by 4 bases, with 3 bases left in between. The germline gives CDR1 SGHAT, CDR2 FQNNGV. The CDR3 extends over 12 amino acids. CDR3 in amino acids: CASSLDSTEAFF. In DNA form, the CDR3 reads TGTGCCAGCAGCTTAGACAGCACTGAAGCTTTCTTT.

The chain uses TRBV2 and TRBJ1-1; 9 bases match TRBD1. CDR1 is SNHLY and CDR2 is FYNNEI in the germline V gene. J lost 2 bases, V lost 7 bases, and 8 bases had no gene match. CDR3 length: 15 residues. The CDR3 protein is CASKPDRGTNTEAFF. CDR3 nucleotides: TGTGCCAGCAAGCCCGACAGGGGGACTAACACTGAAGCTTTCTTT.

The chain recombines TRBV19 with TRBJ1-2; D is uncertain. Looked up from germline, CDR1 is LNHDA and CDR2 is SQIVND (reference sequence). This CDR3 has 16 amino acids. Trimming removed 4 bases from V and 8 bases from J, with 23 bases in between. The CDR3 sequence is CASSTTGLPGGGGYTF. DNA for the CDR3: TGTGCCAGTAGTACTACTGGACTCCCGGGAGGTGGAGGCTACACCTTC.

The DNA for the CDR3 is TGTGCCAGCAGTGGACTCGGGAGCACAGATACGCAGTATTTT. Amino acid sequence: CASSGLGSTDTQYF. The genes are TRBV25-1 and TRBJ2-3; D is undetermined. The length of the CDR3 is 14 residues. Trimming cost V 4 bases and J 0 bases, with 8 bases left between them. Germline V gene data show CDR1 as MGHDK and CDR2 as SYGVNS.

The chain is built from TRBV6-5 and TRBJ2-2, with 9 bases that match TRBD2. J gave up 0 bases and V 8 bases, and 4 bases lay outside the gene matches. The CDR3 sequence is 15 residues long. Germline V CDR1 and CDR2: MNHEY, SVGAGI. CDR3 region: CASARGGSNTGELFF. CDR3 in DNA: TGTGCCAGCGCGCGGGGGGGATCGAACACCGGGGAGCTGTTTTTT.

The V and J genes are TRBV7-6 and TRBJ1-4; D may be TRBD1 (5 bases). Trimming shortened V by 1 base and J by 0 bases, and 9 bases separated the two germline ends. Germline loops: CDR1 SGHVS, CDR2 FNYEAQ. The CDR3 runs to 16 residues. CDR3 DNA sequence: TGTGCCAGCAGCTTAGAGGGGCCCTCAACTAATGAAAAACTGTTTTTT. This encodes CASSLEGPSTNEKLFF.

The V and J genes are TRBV9 and TRBJ2-1, with TRBD2 identical over 10 bases. Germline CDR1 SGDLS, CDR2 YYNGEE. This CDR3 has 16 amino acids. V shed 0 bases and J 2 bases; nucleotides not matched to a gene: 2. The CDR3 region has the DNA TGTGCCAGCAGCGTAGGGACTAGCGGCCCCTACAATGAGCAGTTCTTC. It specifies CASSVGTSGPYNEQFF.

V usage is TRBV27 and J usage is TRBJ2-5, with 8 bases matching TRBD2. The CDR3 covers 12 residues. Germline V gene lookup returns CDR1 MNHEY and CDR2 SMNVEV (reference sequence). V was pared by 10 bases and J by 4 bases, with 5 bases of the junction left unmatched. The chain's CDR3 is CATREGPETQYF. CDR3 nucleotide sequence: TGTGCCACCCGGGAGGGTCCAGAGACCCAGTACTTC.

The chain is built from TRBV27 and TRBJ2-7; 8 bases align to TRBD2. CDR1 MNHEY and CDR2 SMNVEV come from the germline V gene (reference sequence). There are 14 residues in the CDR3. V shed 0 bases and J 7 bases; nucleotides not matched to a gene: 5. The CDR3 DNA follows: TGTGCCAGCAGTTTATCCCGGGGGGGAGGGGAGCAGTACTTC. As protein: CASSLSRGGGEQYF.

The rearrangement joins TRBV28 to TRBJ2-7, with TRBD1 matching 8 bases. The CDR3 is made up of 16 amino acids. The V segment lost 5 bases and the J segment 3 bases; nucleotides outside the gene matches: 12. Germline assignment: CDR1 MDHEN and CDR2 SYDVKM. CDR3 nucleotides: TGTGCCAGCAGTCCCGCCCTAGGACAGGGAAACTACGAGCAGTACTTC. Translation: CASSPALGQGNYEQYF.

CDR3 nucleotide sequence: TGTGCCAGCAGCTCCCCATCCTACGAGCAGTACTTC. It translates to CASSSPSYEQYF. The J gene is TRBJ2-7, the V gene TRBV7-9; D not resolved. This CDR3 has 12 amino acids. Between the trimmed V and J ends, which lost 4 bases and 1 base, there was a span of 5 bases. Germline assignment: CDR1 SEHNR and CDR2 FQNEAQ (reference sequence).

This clone was picked up one time. The rearrangement joins TRBV28 to TRBJ2-7; TRBD1 agrees at 8 bases. The CDR3 has 17 residues. Germline V lookup: CDR1 MDHEN, CDR2 SYDVKM. The ends lost 1 base at V and 3 bases at J; junction bases unmatched: 11. CDR3 loop: CASSLFRAGQVLYEQYF. DNA for the CDR3: TGTGCCAGCAGTTTATTCCGGGCGGGACAGGTCCTCTACGAGCAGTACTTC.

The genes are TRBV3-1 (or the pseudogene TRBV3-2) and TRBJ1-1, with a weak D call TRBD1 (5 bases). V shed 1 base and J shed 1 base, with 10 bases lying between them. CDR3 size: 15 residues. CDR1 LGHDT and CDR2 YNNKEL come from the germline V gene (reference sequence). Here the CDR3 DNA reads TGTGCCAGCAGCCAAGGCAACAGGCCGAACACTGAAGCTTTCTTT. It codes for CASSQGNRPNTEAFF.

The CDR3 sequence is CASSPVAGQGAYEQYF. CDR3 bases: TGTGCCAGCAGTCCAGTCGCGGGACAGGGCGCCTACGAGCAGTACTTC. The V call is TRBV28, the J call TRBJ2-7; 9 bases fit TRBD1. Germline CDR1 reads MDHEN; CDR2 reads SYDVKM. CDR3 length: 16 amino acids. The J segment lost 2 bases and the V segment lost 5 bases, leaving 10 bases of the junction unmatched.

This rearrangement joins TRBV19 to TRBJ1-1, with D possibly being TRBD1 (6 bases). V was cut by 3 bases and J by 1 base, with 9 bases left in between. This CDR3 contains 14 residues. Germline CDR1 LNHDA, CDR2 SQIVND (reference sequence). The CDR3 loop is CASSIAGENTEAFF. CDR3 DNA sequence: TGTGCCAGTAGTATTGCAGGGGAGAACACTGAAGCTTTCTTT.

The chain combines TRBV19 with TRBJ2-7; TRBD1 matches 11 bases. Germline loops: CDR1 LNHDA, CDR2 SQIVND (reference sequence). This CDR3 comprises 14 residues. Trimming at V came to 7 bases and at J to 2 bases, leaving 4 bases not matched to a gene. The CDR3 is CASTPGQGAYEQYF. The CDR3 DNA reads TGTGCCAGTACTCCGGGACAGGGGGCCTACGAGCAGTACTTC.

This sequence joins TRBV7-8 and TRBJ1-5, with 8 bases matching TRBD1. Germline values: CDR1 SGHVS, CDR2 FQNEAQ. J was trimmed by 1 base and V by 5 bases; bases with no gene match: 4. This CDR3 is built from 15 residues. The CDR3 sequence is CASSRDRGSNQPQHF. Written as DNA, the CDR3 is TGTGCCAGCAGCCGAGACAGGGGAAGCAATCAGCCCCAGCATTTT. The whole variable domain, filled in from reference TRBV7-8 and TRBJ1-5, reads GAGVSQSPRYKVAKRGQDVALRCDPISGHVSLFWYQQALGQGPEFLTYFQNEAQLDKSGLPSDRFFAERPEGSVSTLKIQRTQQEDSAVYLCASSRDRGSNQPQHFGDGTRLSIL.